The 2 T cell receptor beta chains presented below share a single source sample, sequenced in a study of blood T cell repertoires in COVID-19. Method: immunoSEQ multiplex PCR; TCRdb's copy keeps in-frame clones and lacks some. The sample has more than 250,000 clones; roughly 89% are singletons. Specimen: PBMCs or T cells enriched from blood (not recorded which). The receptors originated from a woman between 18 and 29 years old with acute COVID-19.

This rearrangement joins TRBV6-5 to TRBJ2-7; 7 bases align to TRBD1. Looked up from germline, CDR1 is MNHEY and CDR2 is SVGAGI. J gave up 4 bases and V 9 bases, and 12 bases lay outside the gene matches. This CDR3 has 14 amino acids. CDR3 region: CASRETGNDYEQYF. The CDR3 nucleotides read TGTGCCAGTAGGGAGACAGGGAATGATTACGAGCAGTACTTC.

A single count supports this clone. The V call is TRBV5-8, the J call TRBJ2-1; D may be TRBD1 (7 bases). The germline CDR1 and CDR2 sequences are SGHTS and YDEGEE. This CDR3 has 15 amino acids. V lost 1 base to trimming and J lost 6 bases, with 14 bases between them. The CDR3, as DNA: TGTGCCAGCAGCTTGAGGGGGGACAGCTTCAATGAGCAGTTCTTC. Amino acids: CASSLRGDSFNEQFF.